The rows below give T cell receptor beta chains drawn from one sample of a study of T cells in tuberculosis. Profiled with immunoSEQ multiplex PCR; TCRdb holds only in-frame clones, not every one. The table shows more than 45,000 clones, with 88% occurring only once. The source material was CD1b-GMM tetramer-negative cells sorted from PBMCs. These receptors all stem from an adult woman with latent tuberculosis. CDR3s include the opening cysteine and the closing phenylalanine or tryptophan. The D gene is left open where the match is weak. Clone size is given for some rows only: seen once, a few or many times, or a class if the clone is expanded.

J gene | D gene | clone size | V gene | CDR3 protein | CDR3 DNA
TRBJ2-2 | . | . | TRBV27 | CASIPRAGRTGELFF | TGTGCCAGCATCCCCAGGGCCGGCAGGACCGGGGAGCTGTTTTTT
TRBJ2-1 | . | . | TRBV5-1 | CASSPEFRYNEQFF | TGCGCCAGCAGCCCCGAGTTTCGTTACAATGAGCAGTTCTTC
TRBJ1-1 | . | . | TRBV4-1 | CASSQDRDTEAFF | TGCGCCAGCAGCCAAGACAGGGACACTGAAGCTTTCTTT
TRBJ1-1 | TRBD1 | . | TRBV27 | CASSLPGGTEAFF | TGTGCCAGCAGTCTGCCAGGGGGGACTGAAGCTTTCTTT
TRBJ2-7 | TRBD1 | . | TRBV6-1 | CASSEALGAGTGSREQYF | TGTGCCAGCAGTGAAGCGTTAGGTGCAGGGACAGGGTCGCGCGAGCAGTACTTC
TRBJ2-1 | TRBD2 | few | TRBV29-1 | CSVGLAGVRNEQFF | TGCAGCGTGGGACTAGCGGGAGTGAGGAATGAGCAGTTCTTC
TRBJ1-1 | . | . | TRBV5-1 | CASSLVPGFNTEAFF | TGCGCCAGCAGCTTGGTTCCAGGGTTCAACACTGAAGCTTTCTTT
TRBJ1-2 | . | . | TRBV5-4 | CASSLGPSPDYGYTF | TGTGCCAGCAGCTTGGGCCCATCGCCGGACTATGGCTACACCTTC
TRBJ2-1 | . | . | TRBV7-3 | CASSLMILDSYNEQFF | TGTGCCAGCAGCTTAATGATCTTGGACAGCTACAATGAGCAGTTCTTC
TRBJ2-4 | . | . | TRBV19 | CASSTALRIQYF | TGTGCCAGTAGTACCGCCCTGCGCATTCAGTACTTC
TRBJ2-1 | TRBD1 | . | TRBV6-5 | CASSTRDRGYNEQFF | TGTGCCAGCAGTACCCGGGACAGGGGTTACAATGAGCAGTTCTTC
TRBJ2-7 | . | . | TRBV7-9 | CASSFNSYEQYF | TGTGCCAGCAGCTTTAACAGTTACGAGCAGTACTTC
TRBJ1-5 | . | . | TRBV19 | CASSLDYAQPQHF | TGTGCCAGTAGTTTAGACTATGCACAGCCCCAGCATTTT
TRBJ1-3 | . | . | TRBV7-2 | CASSLGLITGLPNTIYF | TGTGCCAGCAGCTTAGGTCTAATAACAGGGCTGCCGAACACCATATATTTT
TRBJ1-5 | . | . | TRBV7-2 | CASTAPGFPQHF | TGTGCCAGCACCGCCCCGGGATTTCCCCAGCATTTT
TRBJ2-3 | . | . | TRBV5-6 | CASSLFLTDTQYF | TGTGCCAGCAGCTTGTTCCTGACAGATACGCAGTATTTT
TRBJ2-3 | TRBD2 | . | TRBV4-2 | CASSPQRTSGEADTQYF | TGTGCCAGCAGCCCCCAAAGGACTAGCGGGGAGGCAGATACGCAGTATTTT
TRBJ1-1 | . | . | TRBV27 | CASSLGGNTEAFF | TGTGCCAGCAGTTTAGGCGGGAACACTGAAGCTTTCTTT
TRBJ2-7 | TRBD1 | . | TRBV7-2 | CASSPRTGGKRYEQYF | TGTGCCAGCAGCCCTAGGACAGGGGGCAAAAGGTACGAGCAGTACTTC
TRBJ2-7 | . | . | TRBV2 | CASRRDSPYEQYF | TGTGCCAGCAGGCGGGACAGCCCCTACGAGCAGTACTTC
TRBJ2-5 | . | . | TRBV30 | CAWGQGHSQETQYF | TGTGCCTGGGGTCAGGGACATTCTCAAGAGACCCAGTACTTC
TRBJ1-2 | TRBD1 | . | TRBV9 | CASSGTGGGYTF | TGTGCCAGCAGCGGGACAGGGGGTGGCTACACCTTC
TRBJ2-3 | TRBD2 | . | TRBV5-1 | CASSSLAGVRDTQYF | TGCGCCAGCAGCTCGTTAGCGGGAGTAAGGGATACGCAGTATTTT
TRBJ2-2 | . | . | TRBV5-1 | CASSLVAAGTGELFF | TGCGCCAGCAGCTTGGTCGCGGCGGGGACCGGGGAGCTGTTTTTT
TRBJ2-1 | TRBD1 | once | TRBV12-5 | CASGLSGQVRDEQFF | TGTGCTAGTGGTTTGTCTGGACAGGTTAGGGATGAGCAGTTCTTC
TRBJ1-3 | . | . | TRBV5-6 | CASSLGGLAPGNTIYF | TGTGCCAGCAGCTTGGGGGGACTTGCCCCTGGAAACACCATATATTTT
TRBJ2-5 | TRBD1 | . | TRBV9 | CASSVGPGQGNQETQYF | TGTGCCAGCAGCGTAGGACCGGGACAGGGGAATCAAGAGACCCAGTACTTC
TRBJ2-5 | . | . | TRBV30 | CAWSATGSSPSETQYF | TGTGCCTGGAGTGCGACCGGGAGCTCGCCCTCAGAGACCCAGTACTTC
TRBJ1-1 | . | . | TRBV5-5 | CASSLITRGLTEAFF | TGTGCCAGCAGCTTGATAACGAGGGGACTCACTGAAGCTTTCTTT
TRBJ2-7 | TRBD1 | . | TRBV28 | CASSSGTGIYEQYF | TGTGCCAGCTCTTCCGGGACAGGGATCTACGAGCAGTACTTC
TRBJ2-7 | . | . | TRBV7-9 | CASSGGHYYEQYF | TGTGCCAGCAGCGGCGGGCACTACTACGAGCAGTACTTC
TRBJ1-1 | TRBD1 | once | TRBV19 | CASSAGQGGTEAFF | TGTGCCAGTAGTGCAGGACAGGGTGGCACTGAAGCTTTCTTT
TRBJ1-6 | . | . | TRBV5-6 | CASSLAGSSYNSPLHF | TGTGCCAGCAGCTTGGCAGGTAGCTCCTATAATTCACCCCTCCACTTT
TRBJ2-7 | . | . | TRBV28 | CASSPGLISYEQYF | TGTGCCAGCAGCCCTGGACTAATTTCCTACGAGCAGTACTTC
TRBJ2-1 | . | . | TRBV2 | CASSDWRGQFF | TGTGCCAGCAGTGATTGGAGAGGGCAGTTCTTC
TRBJ2-7 | . | . | TRBV5-5 | CATSGYSYEQYF | TGTGCCACCTCCGGGTACTCCTACGAGCAGTACTTC
TRBJ1-1 | TRBD1 | . | TRBV4-3 | CASSTRDRERHEAFF | TGCGCCAGCAGCACCCGGGACAGGGAACGCCATGAAGCTTTCTTT
TRBJ2-7 | TRBD2 | once | TRBV30 | CAWRRTSGAYEQYF | TGTGCCTGGAGGCGGACTAGCGGAGCCTACGAGCAGTACTTC
TRBJ1-5 | . | . | TRBV13 | CASSPGGSNQPQHF | TGTGCCAGCAGCCCCGGGGGGAGCAATCAGCCCCAGCATTTT
TRBJ2-1 | . | . | TRBV4-2 | CASSQDWAGASYNEQFF | TGTGCCAGCAGCCAAGATTGGGCGGGGGCCTCCTACAATGAGCAGTTCTTC
TRBJ1-6 | . | . | TRBV7-6 | CASRINPQENSPLHF | TGTGCCAGCAGGATCAACCCACAGGAGAATTCACCCCTCCACTTT
TRBJ2-1 | TRBD1 | . | TRBV28 | CASSPGDRMYNEQFF | TGTGCCAGCAGTCCCGGGGACAGAATGTACAATGAGCAGTTCTTC
TRBJ1-2 | TRBD1 | . | TRBV4-3 | CASSQLQGASGYTF | TGCGCCAGCAGCCAATTGCAGGGGGCGAGTGGCTACACCTTC
TRBJ1-1 | TRBD1 | . | TRBV4-1 | CASSQLGTVSTEAFF | TGCGCCAGCAGCCAATTAGGGACAGTCTCCACTGAAGCTTTCTTT
TRBJ1-2 | . | . | TRBV19 | CASSIESGGYTF | TGTGCCAGTAGTATCGAAAGCGGTGGCTACACCTTC
TRBJ1-2 | . | once | TRBV7-9 | CASSAGPSYGYTF | TGTGCCAGCAGCGCGGGACCGAGCTATGGCTACACCTTC
TRBJ2-5 | TRBD2 | . | TRBV9 | CASSVGPSGAEETQYF | TGTGCCAGCAGCGTAGGACCTAGCGGGGCCGAAGAGACCCAGTACTTC
TRBJ2-1 | . | . | TRBV19 | CASSLSRANEQFF | TGTGCCAGTAGTCTCAGCAGGGCCAATGAGCAGTTCTTC